Listed here are 7 T cell receptor beta chains from one sample, sequenced in a study of T cell changes during pregnancy in multiple sclerosis. Libraries were prepared by immunoSEQ multiplex PCR; TCRdb keeps only in-frame clonotypes and omits some of them. The repertoire holds approximately 49,000 clones, around 93% seen once, with 0.75% to 1% in the top ten. The sample consisted of peripheral blood, taken after pregnancy. These TCRs come from a female donor with multiple sclerosis, enrolled in a pregnancy study.

The chain uses TRBV19 and TRBJ2-1, with TRBD1 identical over 12 bases. The CDR3 is 16 amino acids. V gave up 0 bases and J gave up 8 bases; unmatched junction bases: 5. Germline lookup yields CDR1 LNHDA and CDR2 SQIVND (reference sequence). The CDR3 nucleotides are TGTGCCAGTAGTATAGAAGGGACAGGGGGCCCCTATGAGCAGTTCTTC. Protein product: CASSIEGTGGPYEQFF.

Concerning this clone: The sample contains more than one DNA sequence encoding this CDR3. J is TRBJ1-1 and V is TRBV7-9; D is uncertain. Trimming shortened V by 5 bases and J by 0 bases, and 10 bases separated the two germline ends. This CDR3 spans 14 amino acids. Germline CDR1 reads SEHNR; CDR2 reads FQNEAQ (reference sequence). The CDR3 loop reads CASSPSGLNTEAFF. The CDR3 nucleotides read TGTGCCAGCAGCCCATCGGGGTTGAACACTGAAGCTTTCTTT.

The rearrangement uses TRBV4-2 and TRBJ2-1; 14 positions agree with TRBD2. CDR1 LGHNA and CDR2 YNFKEQ come from the germline V gene. The V and J ends lost 6 bases and 10 bases, in that order; junction bases with no gene match: 11. The CDR3 extends over 16 amino acids. The CDR3 reads CASSRETSGGAREQFF. The CDR3 bases are TGTGCCAGCAGTCGAGAGACTAGCGGGGGGGCCAGGGAGCAGTTCTTC.

The chain recombines TRBV2 with TRBJ2-1; 9 bases agree with TRBD2. The length of the CDR3 is 16 residues. In germline, CDR1 is SNHLY, CDR2 FYNNEI. After removal of 4 bases from V and 5 bases from J, the junction contained 9 bases not matched to a gene. CDR3 sequence reads: CASSVPLSGGNNEQFF. The CDR3 DNA is TGTGCCAGCAGTGTGCCGCTAAGCGGGGGGAACAATGAGCAGTTCTTC.

The J gene is TRBJ1-3, the V gene TRBV7-2, with D tentatively TRBD1 (6 bases). The CDR3 is made up of 18 amino acids. Trimming took 1 base from V and 3 from J, leaving 19 bases between them. Germline CDR1 and CDR2: SGHTA and FQGNSA. CDR3 sequence: CASSLVGPRGARGNTIYF. The DNA for the CDR3 is TGTGCCAGCAGCTTAGTAGGCCCGCGGGGGGCGCGTGGAAACACCATATATTTT.

This chain links TRBV6-6 with TRBJ1-2; D might be TRBD1 (5 bases). Per germline, CDR1 MNHNY and CDR2 SVGAGI (reference sequence). V dropped 2 bases and J dropped 4 bases, with 8 bases sitting between them. This CDR3 is 13 amino acids long. The CDR3, as DNA: TGTGCCAGCAGTTACGCAGGGTCCTATGGCTACACCTTC. Protein sequence: CASSYAGSYGYTF.

The CDR3 loop is CASSLTGAGEETQYF. The CDR3 bases are TGCGCCAGCAGTCTGACAGGGGCAGGAGAAGAGACCCAGTACTTC. This chain joins TRBV5-1 and TRBJ2-5; TRBD1 agrees at 8 bases. V shed 5 bases, J shed 3 bases, and the junction held 9 bases outside the gene matches. The CDR3 has 15 residues. In germline, CDR1 is SGHRS, CDR2 YFSETQ.